The 32 T cell receptor beta chains given below trace back to one sample, sequenced in a study of cytomegalovirus exposure and HLA in healthy donors. It was with 60 Vbeta and 13 Jbeta primers that the PCR ran. Clones were read by immunoSEQ multiplex PCR, and TCRdb kept only the in-frame ones, dropping some. The sample data list about 160,000 clones. The sample was PBMCs. These receptors were obtained from a woman aged 60-75 years in good health and CMV-seronegative.

The rearrangement joins TRBV7-9 to TRBJ1-1, with a weak D call TRBD1 (5 bases). Germline CDR1 is SEHNR and CDR2 is FQNEAQ (reference sequence). The CDR3 has 17 residues. V dropped 0 bases and J dropped 0 bases, with 14 bases sitting between them. CDR3 DNA: TGTGCCAGCAGCTTAGCGCACGTAGGACACTTGAACACTGAAGCTTTCTTT. This encodes CASSLAHVGHLNTEAFF.

The gene calls are TRBV15 and TRBJ2-7; the match to TRBD2 covers 13 bases. CDR3 length: 18 amino acids. Germline V CDR1 and CDR2: LNHNV, YYDKDF (reference sequence). V was clipped by 0 bases and J by 4 bases; unmatched bases: 9. DNA for the CDR3: TGTGCCACCAGCAGAGACCGTTCCCCGGGACTAGCGGGATACGAGCAGTACTTC. Translating it yields CATSRDRSPGLAGYEQYF.

This chain uses TRBV6-5 with TRBJ2-1; D is possibly TRBD2 (5 bases). The ends were cut back, 6 bases at V and 4 bases at J, with 13 bases in the middle. CDR1 MNHEY and CDR2 SVGAGI come from the germline V gene. This CDR3 comprises 14 residues. CDR3 sequence (DNA): TGTGCCAGCAGATCCCGGACTCGATACAATGAGCAGTTCTTC. Protein sequence: CASRSRTRYNEQFF.

The chain combines TRBV2 with TRBJ1-1; D is possibly TRBD1 (6 bases). Germline V gene sequence: CDR1 SNHLY, CDR2 FYNNEI. This CDR3 is 12 amino acids long. With 4 bases removed from V and 5 bases from J, the gap between germline ends came to 8 bases. The CDR3 spells CASSAQGTEAFF. In DNA, the CDR3 is TGTGCCAGCAGTGCCCAGGGGACTGAAGCTTTCTTT. The full variable domain, with the rest looked up from reference TRBV2 and TRBJ1-1, is EPEVTQTPSHQVTQMGQEVILRCVPISNHLYFYWYRQILGQKVEFLVSFYNNEISEKSEIFDDQFSVERPDGSNFTLKIRSTKLEDSAMYFCASSAQGTEAFFGQGTRLTVV.

The CDR3 DNA sequence: TGTGCCAGCAGCAGACAGGGGGCCGTGAACACTGAAGCTTTCTTT. It yields the protein CASSRQGAVNTEAFF. The chain has TRBV7-9 and TRBJ1-1; TRBD1 matches at 10 bases. V gave up 5 bases and J gave up 0 bases; unmatched junction bases: 3. This CDR3 has 15 amino acids. Germline lookup yields CDR1 SEHNR and CDR2 FQNEAQ (reference sequence).

J is TRBJ2-1 and V is TRBV18; 8 positions match TRBD1. The V segment lost 5 bases and the J segment 8 bases; nucleotides outside the gene matches: 20. The germline CDR1 and CDR2 sequences are KGHSH and LQKENI. The CDR3 is made up of 18 amino acids. The CDR3 is CASSRTGYVVGGVDEQFF. The CDR3 DNA is TGTGCCAGCTCAAGGACAGGGTACGTGGTTGGGGGCGTCGATGAGCAGTTCTTC.

This sequence joins TRBV6-7 and TRBJ2-5; 7 positions agree with TRBD1. TRBV6-7 is sorted into the ORF group, with uncertain function. The length of the CDR3 is 13 residues. The J segment lost 4 bases and the V segment lost 5 bases, leaving 4 bases of the junction unmatched. The CDR3 spells CASSHRGIETQYF. In DNA, the CDR3 is TGTGCCAGCAGTCACAGGGGTATAGAGACCCAGTACTTC.

The chain carries TRBV18 and TRBJ1-1; tentative D call: TRBD1 (6 bases). The CDR3 extends over 17 amino acids. Per the germline V gene, CDR1 is KGHSH and CDR2 is LQKENI. The V gene lost 6 bases and the J gene lost 0 bases, with 20 bases spanning the gap. This CDR3 reads CASSPGQILLMNTEAFF. The CDR3 nucleotides are TGTGCCAGCTCCCCAGGACAGATCCTTTTAATGAACACTGAAGCTTTCTTT. The full variable domain, its missing parts supplied by reference TRBV18 and TRBJ1-1, is NAGVMQNPRHLVRRRGQEARLRCSPMKGHSHVYWYRQLPEEGLKFMVYLQKENIIDESGMPKERFSAEFPKEGPSILRIQQVVRGDSAAYFCASSPGQILLMNTEAFFGQGTRLTVV.

This rearrangement joins TRBV5-1 to TRBJ2-7; D possibly corresponds to TRBD2 (6 bases). Germline-derived CDR1 and CDR2 are SGHRS and YFSETQ. The CDR3 consists of 15 residues. V was trimmed by 4 bases and J by 2 bases, leaving 16 bases between them. The CDR3 DNA follows: TGCGCCAGCAGCCGCCCCACTAGCAAGCCCTACGAGCAGTACTTC. This encodes CASSRPTSKPYEQYF.

The CDR3 spells CASSLYSADTQYF. In nucleotides, the CDR3 is TGTGCCAGCAGCTTATATAGCGCAGATACGCAGTATTTT. The V and J genes are TRBV11-3 and TRBJ2-3; D is perhaps TRBD2 (5 bases). The germline V gene has CDR1 SGHNT and CDR2 YENEEA. Deletions cut 2 bases from V and 4 bases from J, with 7 bases between. The CDR3 is 13 amino acids.

The J gene is TRBJ1-2, the V gene TRBV5-5; maybe TRBD1 (6 bases). Germline loops: CDR1 SGHKS, CDR2 YYEKEE (reference sequence). The V end lost 4 bases, the J end lost 6 bases, and 19 bases lay between the germline ends. The length of the CDR3 is 15 residues. The CDR3 reads CASSRTPGTPDGYTF. The CDR3 DNA is TGTGCCAGCAGCCGAACCCCCGGGACACCAGATGGCTACACCTTC.

The chain carries TRBV27 and TRBJ1-1; D is perhaps TRBD1 (6 bases). The ends were cut back, 1 base at V and 5 bases at J, with 26 bases in the middle. The CDR3 consists of 19 residues. Germline V CDR1 and CDR2: MNHEY, SMNVEV (reference sequence). CDR3 sequence (DNA): TGTGCCAGCAGTTTATTCACCAGGGGCGGGGGGTTATCCTTGACTGAAGCTTTCTTT. It encodes CASSLFTRGGGLSLTEAFF.

The J gene is TRBJ1-2, the V gene TRBV14; 8 bases match TRBD1. The CDR3 is made up of 13 amino acids. The V gene end was trimmed by 4 bases and the J gene end by 4 bases; junction bases not matched to a gene: 2. CDR1 SGHDN and CDR2 FVKESK come from the germline V gene. The CDR3 loop is CASSPGQGYGYTF. The CDR3 nucleotides are TGTGCCAGCAGCCCTGGACAGGGCTATGGCTACACCTTC.

The V gene is TRBV6-6, the J gene TRBJ2-5, with TRBD2 identical over 9 bases. The germline V gene encodes CDR1 MNHNY and CDR2 SVGAGI (reference sequence). The CDR3 sequence is 14 residues long. V lost 6 bases to trimming and J lost 5 bases; unmatched junction nucleotides: 7. The CDR3 spells CASSPRTSEETQYF. The CDR3, as DNA: TGTGCCAGCAGCCCTAGGACTAGCGAGGAGACCCAGTACTTC.

This rearrangement joins TRBV2 to TRBJ2-4, with a weak D call TRBD2 (6 bases). V was cut by 8 bases and J by 2 bases, with 19 bases left in between. The CDR3 consists of 16 residues. CDR1 SNHLY and CDR2 FYNNEI come from the germline V gene. This CDR3 reads CASRRGTARSKNIQYF. As DNA, the CDR3 is TGTGCCAGCCGGAGGGGTACGGCTAGGTCCAAAAACATTCAGTACTTC.

To note about this clone: Additional DNA sequences in this sample encode the identical CDR3. V is TRBV29-1 and J is TRBJ2-3; TRBD2 matches at 9 bases. This CDR3 is built from 13 residues. J was trimmed by 1 base and V by 6 bases; bases with no gene match: 2. Germline V lookup: CDR1 SQVTM, CDR2 ANQGSEA. The CDR3: CSVERGGTDTQYF. CDR3 nucleotides: TGCAGCGTCGAGCGGGGGGGCACAGATACGCAGTATTTT.

The chain is built from TRBV11-2 and TRBJ2-7; weak D call: TRBD1 (6 bases). The V gene lost 6 bases and the J gene lost 2 bases, with 17 bases spanning the gap. CDR1 is SGHAT, CDR2 FQNNGV, per germline. This CDR3 contains 15 residues. The CDR3 DNA reads TGTGCCAGCAGGTCCCCCCGGGCAGGGGCCTACGAGCAGTACTTC. This gives the protein CASRSPRAGAYEQYF.

The gene calls are TRBV9 and TRBJ2-5; TRBD1 might be the D (6 bases). Germline CDR1 SGDLS, CDR2 YYNGEE. V was clipped by 3 bases and J by 2 bases, with 11 bases between them. This CDR3 comprises 14 residues. CDR3 in DNA: TGTGCCAGCAGCGCGGGACAATGGCAAGAGACCCAGTACTTC. It yields the protein CASSAGQWQETQYF.

The chain combines TRBV4-1 with TRBJ1-5, with 11 bases that match TRBD1. Germline V gene lookup returns CDR1 MGHRA and CDR2 YSYEKL. This CDR3 has 15 residues. Trimming cost V 4 bases and J 6 bases; bases outside gene matches: 5. The CDR3 is CASSPGQGEGQPQHF. CDR3 sequence (DNA): TGCGCCAGCAGCCCGGGACAGGGGGAGGGTCAGCCCCAGCATTTT.

This chain uses TRBV7-9 with TRBJ1-4; TRBD1 matches 8 bases. The CDR3 has 18 residues. The germline V gene has CDR1 SEHNR and CDR2 FQNEAQ (reference sequence). Losses at the gene ends were 5 bases for V and 5 bases for J; bases not matched to a gene: 16. The CDR3 DNA follows: TGTGCCAGCAGCGGCGGGGACAGGCGTAAGATACCGAATGAAAAACTGTTTTTT. This codes for CASSGGDRRKIPNEKLFF.

This chain uses TRBV9 with TRBJ2-7; 7 positions match TRBD1. CDR1 and CDR2 from the germline V gene are SGDLS and YYNGEE. CDR3 length: 15 amino acids. Unmatched junction bases numbered 9, after V lost 0 bases and J lost 6 bases. The CDR3 bases are TGTGCCAGCAGCGTAGGGGGACAGATGGTGGGCGAGCAGTACTTC. Translating gives CASSVGGQMVGEQYF.

J is TRBJ1-2 and V is TRBV6-5; D may be TRBD1 (5 bases). The CDR3 extends over 13 amino acids. The ends were cut back, 7 bases at V and 4 bases at J, with 13 bases in the middle. The germline CDR1 and CDR2 sequences are MNHEY and SVGAGI. The CDR3 here is CASKKGASYGYTF. The CDR3 nucleotides are TGTGCCAGCAAAAAAGGGGCTTCCTATGGCTACACCTTC.

The chain recombines TRBV2 with TRBJ1-2; 9 nucleotides agree with TRBD1. Germline trimming cut 8 bases from V and 5 bases from J; bases unmatched to any gene: 6. Germline CDR1 is SNHLY and CDR2 is FYNNEI. The CDR3 loop spans 13 amino acids. The CDR3 coding sequence is TGTGCCAGCTTGACAGGGGGACAATATGGCTACACCTTC. Protein: CASLTGGQYGYTF.

This sequence joins TRBV4-1 and TRBJ2-1; maybe TRBD1 (6 bases). Germline V lookup: CDR1 MGHRA, CDR2 YSYEKL. CDR3 length: 15 residues. V lost 3 bases and J 9 bases, leaving 18 bases between the germline ends. The chain's CDR3 is CASSHPSRGGAEQFF. CDR3 bases: TGCGCCAGCAGCCATCCCTCCCGAGGGGGTGCTGAGCAGTTCTTC.

The J gene is TRBJ1-1, the V gene TRBV7-3; D is undetermined. This CDR3 contains 13 residues. Germline V gene data show CDR1 as SGHTA and CDR2 as FQGTGA. V was trimmed by 5 bases and J by 4 bases, leaving 11 bases between them. CDR3 sequence reads: CASSPLSPTEAFF. CDR3 in DNA: TGTGCCAGCAGCCCCCTGTCTCCCACTGAAGCTTTCTTT.

This sequence joins TRBV6-5 and TRBJ1-3; the D gene is possibly TRBD1 (6 bases). The V end lost 8 bases, the J end lost 4 bases, and 12 bases lay between the germline ends. The CDR3 is 13 residues long. From germline, CDR1 is MNHEY and CDR2 SVGAGI. The CDR3 coding sequence is TGTGCCAGCTACACAGGGCCCGGAAACACCATATATTTT. Its protein is CASYTGPGNTIYF.

This rearrangement joins TRBV5-1 to TRBJ2-7; TRBD2 agrees at 9 bases. The germline gives CDR1 SGHRS, CDR2 YFSETQ. V lost 0 bases and J lost 7; bases outside the gene matches: 8. CDR3 length: 15 residues. The CDR3 DNA reads TGCGCCAGCAGCTTGGTCCTAGCGGGGAGTGGAGAGCAGTACTTC. Its translation is CASSLVLAGSGEQYF.

The chain combines TRBV2 with TRBJ2-1, with a possible D match to TRBD2 (5 bases). V lost 6 bases and J 12 bases, leaving 12 bases between the germline ends. The CDR3 totals 11 residues. Germline V CDR1 and CDR2: SNHLY, FYNNEI. CDR3 nucleotide sequence: TGTGCCAGCAGGGCCCGGGATTTGCAGTTCTTC. Amino acids: CASRARDLQFF.

The rearrangement uses TRBV11-2 and TRBJ2-4; 8 nucleotides match TRBD1. With V trimmed by 1 base and J by 9 bases, 5 bases remained unmatched. The CDR3 totals 14 residues. CDR1 and CDR2 (germline): SGHAT, FQNNGV. This CDR3 reads CASSLVGQGSIQYF. Written as DNA, the CDR3 is TGTGCCAGCAGCTTAGTAGGACAGGGTAGCATTCAGTACTTC. The full variable domain, its missing parts supplied by reference TRBV11-2 and TRBJ2-4, is EAGVAQSPRYKIIEKRQSVAFWCNPISGHATLYWYQQILGQGPKLLIQFQNNGVVDDSQLPKDRFSAERLKGVDSTLKIQPAKLEDSAVYLCASSLVGQGSIQYFGAGTRLSVL.

The V call is TRBV7-8, the J call TRBJ2-7, with 8 bases aligning to TRBD2. Germline values: CDR1 SGHVS, CDR2 FQNEAQ. The CDR3 covers 15 residues. V was clipped by 5 bases and J by 3 bases; unmatched bases: 9. CDR3 protein: CASSPTGTRSYEQYF. CDR3 in DNA: TGTGCCAGCAGCCCGACCGGGACTAGAAGCTACGAGCAGTACTTC.

This chain connects TRBV11-2 to TRBJ1-4, with 9 bases identical to TRBD1. V gave up 8 bases and J gave up 8 bases; unmatched junction bases: 18. Germline V gene sequence: CDR1 SGHAT, CDR2 FQNNGV. CDR3 size: 17 residues. As DNA, the CDR3 is TGTGCCAGCGAATCGGGGCGTACAGGGGGCTTTAGAGAAAAACTGTTTTTT. It encodes CASESGRTGGFREKLFF.

The genes are TRBV5-6 and TRBJ1-6; D call uncertain. The V and J ends lost 6 bases and 7 bases respectively, with 20 bases between them. Germline V CDR1 and CDR2: SGHDT, YYEEEE. The CDR3 has 16 amino acids. CDR3 residues: CASIPRGLAGNSPLHF. The CDR3 bases are TGTGCCAGCATCCCCCGCGGGTTGGCGGGGAATTCACCCCTCCACTTT.